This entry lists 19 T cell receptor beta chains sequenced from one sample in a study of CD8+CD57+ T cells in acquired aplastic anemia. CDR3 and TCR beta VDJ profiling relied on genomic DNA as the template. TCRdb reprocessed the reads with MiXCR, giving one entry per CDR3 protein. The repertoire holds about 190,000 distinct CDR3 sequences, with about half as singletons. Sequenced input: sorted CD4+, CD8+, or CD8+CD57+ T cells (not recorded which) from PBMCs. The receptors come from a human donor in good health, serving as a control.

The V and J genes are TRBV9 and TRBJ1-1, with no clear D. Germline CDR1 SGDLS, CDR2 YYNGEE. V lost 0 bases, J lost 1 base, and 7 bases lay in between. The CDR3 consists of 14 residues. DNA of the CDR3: TGTGCCAGCAGCGTAGAACGCGGGAACACTGAAGCTTTCTTT. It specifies CASSVERGNTEAFF.

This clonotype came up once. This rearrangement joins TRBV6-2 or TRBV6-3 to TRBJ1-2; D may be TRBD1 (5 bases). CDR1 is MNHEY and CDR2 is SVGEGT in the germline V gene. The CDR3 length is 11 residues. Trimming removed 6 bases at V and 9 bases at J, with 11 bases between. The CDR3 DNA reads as TGTGCCAGCAGCATAGCGGGGCGCTACACCTTC. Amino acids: CASSIAGRYTF.

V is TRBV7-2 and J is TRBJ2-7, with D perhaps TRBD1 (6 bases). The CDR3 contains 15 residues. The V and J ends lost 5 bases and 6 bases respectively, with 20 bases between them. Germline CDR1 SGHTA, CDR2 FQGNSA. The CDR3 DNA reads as TGTGCCAGCAGCGTATATCCGGGACAAGCAGCCGAGCAGTACTTC. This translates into CASSVYPGQAAEQYF.

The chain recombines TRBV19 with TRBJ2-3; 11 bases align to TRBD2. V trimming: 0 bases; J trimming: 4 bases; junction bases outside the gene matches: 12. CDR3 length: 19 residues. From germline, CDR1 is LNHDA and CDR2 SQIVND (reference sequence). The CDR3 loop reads CASSIDLVASGGIPDTQYF. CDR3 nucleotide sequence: TGTGCCAGTAGTATAGATCTCGTGGCTAGCGGGGGGATACCAGATACGCAGTATTTT.

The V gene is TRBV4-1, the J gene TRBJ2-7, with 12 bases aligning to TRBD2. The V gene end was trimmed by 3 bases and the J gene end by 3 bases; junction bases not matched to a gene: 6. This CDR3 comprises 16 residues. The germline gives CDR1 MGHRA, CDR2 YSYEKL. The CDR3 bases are TGCGCCAGCAGCCAGGCGACTAGCGGGAGTGTCTACGAGCAGTACTTC. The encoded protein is CASSQATSGSVYEQYF.

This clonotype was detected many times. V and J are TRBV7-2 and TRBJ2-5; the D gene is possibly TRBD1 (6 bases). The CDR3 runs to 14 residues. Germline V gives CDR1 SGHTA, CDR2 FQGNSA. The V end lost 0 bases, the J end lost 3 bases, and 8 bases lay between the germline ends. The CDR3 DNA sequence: TGTGCCAGCAGCTTAGCCGGACAGAAAGAGACCCAGTACTTC. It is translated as CASSLAGQKETQYF.

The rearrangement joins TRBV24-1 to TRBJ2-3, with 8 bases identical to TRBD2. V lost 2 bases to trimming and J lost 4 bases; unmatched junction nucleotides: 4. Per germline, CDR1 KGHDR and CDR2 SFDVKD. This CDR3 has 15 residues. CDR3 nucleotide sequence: TGTGCCACCAGTGATTCCCGGGGGGGCGCAGATACGCAGTATTTT. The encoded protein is CATSDSRGGADTQYF.

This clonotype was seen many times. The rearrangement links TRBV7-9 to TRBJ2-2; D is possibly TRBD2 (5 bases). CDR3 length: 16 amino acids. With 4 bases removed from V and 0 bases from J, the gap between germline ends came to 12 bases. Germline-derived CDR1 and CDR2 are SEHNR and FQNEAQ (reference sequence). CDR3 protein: CASSSFRGPNTGELFF. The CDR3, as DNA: TGTGCCAGCAGCTCTTTCCGGGGTCCGAACACCGGGGAGCTGTTTTTT.

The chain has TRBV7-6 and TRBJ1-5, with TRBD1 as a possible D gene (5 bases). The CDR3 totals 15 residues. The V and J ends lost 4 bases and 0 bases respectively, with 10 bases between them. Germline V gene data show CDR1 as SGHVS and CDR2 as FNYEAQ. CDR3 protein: CASSSTRGSNQPQHF. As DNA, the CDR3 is TGTGCCAGCAGCTCCACAAGGGGTAGCAATCAGCCCCAGCATTTT.

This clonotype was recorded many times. DNA of the CDR3: TGTGCCAGCAGCTTGGGGGTTGATGAAAAACTGTTTTTT. Amino acid sequence: CASSLGVDEKLFF. The chain carries TRBV7-2 and TRBJ1-4; possibly TRBD1 for D (5 bases). Looked up from germline, CDR1 is SGHTA and CDR2 is FQGNSA. Trimming cost V 3 bases and J 6 bases, with 8 bases left between them. The CDR3 spans 13 residues.

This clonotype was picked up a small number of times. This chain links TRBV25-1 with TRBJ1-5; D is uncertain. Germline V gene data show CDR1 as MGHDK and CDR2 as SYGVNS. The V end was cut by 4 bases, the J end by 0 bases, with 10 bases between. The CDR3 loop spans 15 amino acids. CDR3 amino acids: CASSGSGYSNQPQHF. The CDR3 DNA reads TGTGCCAGCAGTGGGTCGGGTTATAGCAATCAGCCCCAGCATTTT.

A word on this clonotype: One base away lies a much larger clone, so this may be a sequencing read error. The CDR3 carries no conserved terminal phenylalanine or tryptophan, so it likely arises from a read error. The CDR3 loop is CASRITDTQYV. For the CDR3, the DNA is TGCGCCAGCAGGATCACAGATACGCAGTATGTT. The rearrangement uses TRBV5-1 and TRBJ2-3; D unresolved. V was cut by 5 bases and J by 2 bases, with 3 bases left in between. CDR3 length equals 11 residues. CDR1 and CDR2 from the germline V gene are SGHRS and YFSETQ.

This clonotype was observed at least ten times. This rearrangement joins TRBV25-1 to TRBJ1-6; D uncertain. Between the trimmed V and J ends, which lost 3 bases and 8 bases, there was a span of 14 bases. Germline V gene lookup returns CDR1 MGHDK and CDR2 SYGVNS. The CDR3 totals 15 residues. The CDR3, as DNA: TGTGCCAGCAGTGACCAGACGGAGTATTATTCACCCCTCCACTTT. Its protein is CASSDQTEYYSPLHF.

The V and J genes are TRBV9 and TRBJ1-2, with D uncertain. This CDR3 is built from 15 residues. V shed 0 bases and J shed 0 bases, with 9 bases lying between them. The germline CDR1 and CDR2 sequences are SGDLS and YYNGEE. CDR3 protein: CASSVGSVANYGYTF. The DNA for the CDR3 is TGTGCCAGCAGCGTAGGATCGGTAGCTAACTATGGCTACACCTTC. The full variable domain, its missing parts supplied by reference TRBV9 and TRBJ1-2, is DSGVTQTPKHLITATGQRVTLRCSPRSGDLSVYWYQQSLDQGLQFLIQYYNGEERAKGNILERFSAQQFPDLHSELNLSSLELGDSALYFCASSVGSVANYGYTFGSGTRLTVV.

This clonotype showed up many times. CDR3 sequence reads: CASSLGWEGQPQHF. CDR3 in DNA: TGTGCCAGCAGCTTAGGTTGGGAGGGTCAGCCCCAGCATTTT. V is TRBV7-9 and J is TRBJ1-5; D remains ambiguous. V lost 1 base, J lost 6 bases, and 10 bases lay in between. CDR1 SEHNR and CDR2 FQNEAQ come from the germline V gene (reference sequence). This CDR3 region has 14 residues.

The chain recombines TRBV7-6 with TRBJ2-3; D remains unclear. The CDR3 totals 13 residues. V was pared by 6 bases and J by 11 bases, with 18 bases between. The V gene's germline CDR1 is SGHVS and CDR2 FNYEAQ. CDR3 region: CASRQTLNNEQYF. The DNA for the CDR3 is TGTGCCAGCAGACAGACACTCAACAATGAGCAGTATTTT.

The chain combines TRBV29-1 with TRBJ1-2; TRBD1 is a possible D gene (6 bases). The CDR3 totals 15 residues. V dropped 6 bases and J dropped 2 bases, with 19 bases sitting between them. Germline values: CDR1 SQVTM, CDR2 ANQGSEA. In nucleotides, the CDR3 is TGCAGCGTGGGGGACGGTGGGGGGGCGAACTATGGCTACACCTTC. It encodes CSVGDGGGANYGYTF.

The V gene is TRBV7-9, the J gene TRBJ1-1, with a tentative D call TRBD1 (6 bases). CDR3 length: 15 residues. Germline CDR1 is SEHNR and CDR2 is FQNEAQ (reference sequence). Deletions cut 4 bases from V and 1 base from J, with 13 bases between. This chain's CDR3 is CASSWGGSTNTEAFF. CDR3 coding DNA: TGTGCCAGCAGCTGGGGGGGCTCGACGAACACTGAAGCTTTCTTT.

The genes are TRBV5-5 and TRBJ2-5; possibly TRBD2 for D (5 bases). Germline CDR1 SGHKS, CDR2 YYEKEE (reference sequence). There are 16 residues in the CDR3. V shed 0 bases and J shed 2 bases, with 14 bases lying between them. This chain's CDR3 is CASSLGGSPGQETQYF. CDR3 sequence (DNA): TGTGCCAGCAGCTTGGGTGGCTCACCGGGGCAAGAGACCCAGTACTTC.